This T cell receptor beta chain was recorded in a study of vaccination effects on CD4 cells after COVID-19. Background on the study: Three convalescent patients gave early and late post-vaccination samples. Post-vaccine samples followed the second dose by a median of 72 days. Every well housed roughly 2.1 million PBMC, which grew in culture alongside around 10 IU/ml IL-2 and about 10 ug/ml peptides. Study-wide points: The study dataset contains few convalescent patients and includes no early post-infection timepoints.

The CDR3 totals 16 residues. V shed 2 bases, J shed 5 bases, and the junction held 6 bases outside the gene matches. Germline CDR1 is KGHSH and CDR2 is LQKENI. Concerning this clone itself: Its target is unknown.

An approximately 10-day culture period preceded the isolation of CD4+ T cells. PCR-confirmed SARS-CoV-2 infection occurred in the person between March and December 2020. As their vaccination, participants received two doses of either BNT162b2 or mRNA-1273. Method: immunoSEQ multiplex PCR; TCRdb's copy keeps in-frame clones and lacks some. The profile shows about 50,000 clones, around 74% of them singletons. The chain is built from TRBV18 and TRBJ2-3; TRBD2 aligns across 11 bases. This sequence was found in a human donor who had a prior SARS-CoV-2 infection. Sequencing was performed on CD4+ T cells from PBMCs cultured without peptide, taken after COVID-19 vaccination. For the CDR3, the DNA is TGTGCCAGCTCACCAATAGCGGGGGGGCCTGGAGATACGCAGTATTTT. This gives the protein CASSPIAGGPGDTQYF.